The 20 T cell receptor beta chains below all came from one sample that was sequenced in a study of cytomegalovirus exposure and HLA in healthy donors. In the PCR, 60 Vbeta and 13 Jbeta primers were used. Generated by immunoSEQ multiplex PCR, the TCRdb table keeps only in-frame clones and is missing some. This table has over 200,000 clones, around nine tenths appearing once. Sequenced sample: PBMCs. The receptors stem from a woman younger than 30 in good health and CMV-seronegative.

The rearrangement links TRBV7-9 to TRBJ2-1, with 7 bases aligning to TRBD2. The CDR3 extends over 16 amino acids. J gave up 4 bases and V 5 bases, and 11 bases lay outside the gene matches. The germline V gene has CDR1 SEHNR and CDR2 FQNEAQ (reference sequence). The CDR3 sequence is CASSPYPSGNYNEQFF. The CDR3 nucleotides read TGTGCCAGCAGCCCCTACCCTAGCGGTAATTACAATGAGCAGTTCTTC.

The V call is TRBV30, the J call TRBJ2-3; 7 bases fit TRBD2. The CDR3 runs 16 residues. Trimming at V came to 0 bases and at J to 3 bases, leaving 9 bases not matched to a gene. Germline CDR1 and CDR2: GTSNPN and SVGIG (reference sequence). The CDR3 sequence: CAWSVSGGLLTDTQYF. The DNA of the CDR3 is TGTGCCTGGAGTGTATCCGGGGGACTATTAACAGATACGCAGTATTTT.

The CDR3 is CASSYSQDSNTGELFF. For the CDR3, the DNA is TGTGCCAGCAGTTACTCCCAGGATTCGAACACCGGGGAGCTGTTTTTT. The chain is built from TRBV6-6 and TRBJ2-2; the D is unclear. V shed 0 bases and J shed 0 bases, with 8 bases lying between them. The CDR3 covers 16 residues. Germline CDR1 is MNHNY and CDR2 is SVGAGI (reference sequence).

The V and J genes are TRBV4-2 and TRBJ2-1; 10 nucleotides line up with TRBD2. This CDR3 has 19 amino acids. The J segment lost 1 base and the V segment lost 0 bases, leaving 9 bases of the junction unmatched. The germline V gene encodes CDR1 LGHNA and CDR2 YNFKEQ. This chain's CDR3 is CASSQEPAGGPGSYNEQFF. The CDR3 nucleotides are TGTGCCAGCAGCCAAGAACCAGCGGGAGGGCCAGGGTCCTACAATGAGCAGTTCTTC.

V is TRBV29-1 and J is TRBJ2-7; D might be TRBD1 (5 bases). This CDR3 spans 13 amino acids. V gave up 0 bases and J gave up 6 bases, with 12 bases separating them. The V gene's germline CDR1 is SQVTM and CDR2 ANQGSEA. CDR3: CSVEDQGLSEQYF. The DNA of the CDR3 is TGCAGCGTTGAAGATCAGGGTTTGAGCGAGCAGTACTTC.

The CDR3 coding sequence is TGTGCCAGCAGCACCAGGACAGGGGGCGGCGTCAATGAGCAGTTCTTC. It specifies CASSTRTGGGVNEQFF. The chain combines TRBV7-2 with TRBJ2-1; 11 positions match TRBD1. The V segment lost 5 bases and the J segment 6 bases; nucleotides outside the gene matches: 9. The germline V gene encodes CDR1 SGHTA and CDR2 FQGNSA. The CDR3 is 16 amino acids.

The chain combines TRBV11-2 with TRBJ2-3; weak D call: TRBD1 (5 bases). The CDR3 has 12 residues. V was cut by 5 bases and J by 9 bases, with 12 bases left in between. CDR1 is SGHAT and CDR2 is FQNNGV in the germline V gene. The CDR3 sequence is CASSPTTGTQYF. The CDR3 bases are TGTGCCAGCAGCCCTACCACAGGCACGCAGTATTTT.

J is TRBJ2-1 and V is TRBV7-2; 12 bases match TRBD2. Germline CDR1 reads SGHTA; CDR2 reads FQGNSA. This CDR3 contains 17 residues. Unmatched junction bases numbered 7, after V lost 7 bases and J lost 0 bases. The CDR3 region is CASTGASGGASYNEQFF. The CDR3 DNA is TGTGCCAGCACCGGGGCTAGCGGGGGGGCCTCCTACAATGAGCAGTTCTTC.

This sequence joins TRBV6-1 and TRBJ1-4; maybe TRBD1 (6 bases). The CDR3 totals 14 residues. V was pared by 5 bases and J by 8 bases, with 15 bases between. Looked up from germline, CDR1 is MNHNS and CDR2 is SASEGT. Written as DNA, the CDR3 is TGTGCCAGCAGTCCGGGGGGGGCGGGGGAAAAACTGTTTTTT. Residues: CASSPGGAGEKLFF.

CDR3 bases: TGTGCCAGCAGCCGCCCCGGGACTAGGTATGGGGGGCAGTTCTTC. Translated: CASSRPGTRYGGQFF. This chain links TRBV7-8 with TRBJ2-1; 8 positions match TRBD2. The CDR3 extends over 15 amino acids. Germline trimming cut 5 bases from V and 12 bases from J; bases unmatched to any gene: 15. In germline, CDR1 is SGHVS, CDR2 FQNEAQ.

The chain links TRBV4-1 to TRBJ2-1; the match to TRBD2 covers 12 bases. The CDR3 loop spans 18 amino acids. V shed 1 base and J 2 bases; nucleotides not matched to a gene: 6. The germline V gene encodes CDR1 MGHRA and CDR2 YSYEKL. The CDR3 protein is CASSQASGRAKAYNEQFF. In nucleotides, the CDR3 is TGCGCCAGCAGCCAAGCTAGCGGGAGGGCCAAGGCCTACAATGAGCAGTTCTTC.

The rearrangement links TRBV9 to TRBJ2-1, with 7 bases matching TRBD1. From germline, CDR1 is SGDLS and CDR2 YYNGEE. Trimming cost V 0 bases and J 0 bases; bases outside gene matches: 3. CDR3 length: 16 residues. CDR3 nucleotide sequence: TGTGCCAGCAGCGTAGCTGGGGACAGCTCCTACAATGAGCAGTTCTTC. Translating gives CASSVAGDSSYNEQFF.

The chain carries TRBV19 and TRBJ2-5; TRBD1 aligns across 8 bases. The CDR3 is 15 residues long. Losses at the gene ends were 4 bases for V and 3 bases for J; bases not matched to a gene: 7. The germline V gene encodes CDR1 LNHDA and CDR2 SQIVND (reference sequence). CDR3 DNA sequence: TGTGCCAGTAGTAAGGACAGGGAAGGGGAAGAGACCCAGTACTTC. Protein sequence: CASSKDREGEETQYF.

This clone has a single count. The chain uses TRBV27 and TRBJ2-7, with D maybe TRBD2 (7 bases). The CDR3 length is 17 residues. Germline V gives CDR1 MNHEY, CDR2 SMNVEV (reference sequence). The V end was cut by 5 bases, the J end by 2 bases, with 22 bases between. The CDR3 region has the DNA TGTGCCAGCAGTACTACGTGGGGGGGCGGAGTAACCTACGAGCAGTACTTC. Amino acid sequence: CASSTTWGGGVTYEQYF.

The chain carries TRBV10-1 and TRBJ2-6; 7 bases align to TRBD2. Germline V gene data show CDR1 as WNHNN and CDR2 as SYGVQD (reference sequence). The CDR3 extends over 17 amino acids. J gave up 0 bases and V 4 bases, and 6 bases lay outside the gene matches. CDR3 sequence: CASSGAGTTSGANVLTF. CDR3 DNA: TGCGCCAGCAGTGGAGCGGGAACCACCTCTGGGGCCAACGTCCTGACTTTC.

The chain employs TRBV9 and TRBJ2-2; 10 bases are shared with TRBD1. Germline V gene data show CDR1 as SGDLS and CDR2 as YYNGEE. Trimming cost V 2 bases and J 4 bases; bases outside gene matches: 8. The CDR3 consists of 17 residues. CDR3 sequence: CASSVSSGTGVTGELFF. The CDR3 DNA reads as TGTGCCAGCAGCGTCTCGTCCGGGACAGGGGTCACCGGGGAGCTGTTTTTT.

The chain is built from TRBV25-1 and TRBJ1-2, with D perhaps TRBD1 (6 bases). Between the trimmed V and J ends, which lost 4 bases and 4 bases, there was a span of 19 bases. CDR1 and CDR2 from the germline V gene are MGHDK and SYGVNS. This CDR3 has 16 amino acids. The CDR3 region is CASSGGQLSSLYGYTF. The CDR3 DNA reads TGTGCCAGCAGTGGAGGACAGTTGTCATCCCTCTATGGCTACACCTTC.

The rearrangement joins TRBV27 to TRBJ2-7, with 7 bases that match TRBD2. The length of the CDR3 is 15 residues. V dropped 5 bases and J dropped 2; count of bases not matched to a gene: 9. CDR1 is MNHEY and CDR2 is SMNVEV in the germline V gene (reference sequence). The CDR3 bases are TGTGCCAGCAGTCCCCTTGGGGCGGGGGCCTACGAGCAGTACTTC. Translating it yields CASSPLGAGAYEQYF.

The V gene is TRBV29-1, the J gene TRBJ1-3; no clear D. Germline V gene sequence: CDR1 SQVTM, CDR2 ANQGSEA. CDR3 length equals 15 residues. V was shortened by 6 bases and J by 0 bases, with 15 bases between the two germline ends. As DNA, the CDR3 is TGCAGCGTCGCACGGGGAGCTTCCTCTGGAAACACCATATATTTT. The encoded protein is CSVARGASSGNTIYF.

V and J are TRBV29-1 and TRBJ1-4; unclear D gene. The CDR3 has 14 amino acids. CDR1 is SQVTM, CDR2 ANQGSEA, per germline. The V end lost 2 bases, the J end lost 7 bases, and 14 bases lay between the germline ends. The CDR3 DNA reads TGCAGCGTTGAATATGGAGGGATGGGTGAAAAACTGTTTTTT. Translation: CSVEYGGMGEKLFF.